Following are 11 T cell receptor beta chains from one sample sequenced in a study of cytomegalovirus exposure and HLA in healthy donors. The PCR made use of 60 Vbeta and 13 Jbeta primers. Sequencing was performed with immunoSEQ multiplex PCR; in TCRdb, only in-frame clones are kept and a portion is missing. The sample has more than 80,000 clones, roughly four fifths seen once. What was sequenced was PBMCs. The receptors come from a man aged 45-65 years in good health and CMV-seronegative.

The V call is TRBV5-4, the J call TRBJ1-1; D gene ambiguous. Germline values: CDR1 SGHNT, CDR2 YYREEE (reference sequence). The CDR3 runs to 13 residues. V was shortened by 4 bases and J by 1 base, with 8 bases between the two germline ends. For the CDR3, the DNA is TGTGCCAGCAGCCCTTACAGGAACACTGAAGCTTTCTTT. Residues: CASSPYRNTEAFF. Filled out from reference TRBV5-4 and TRBJ1-1, the complete variable domain reads ETGVTQSPTHLIKTRGQQVTLRCSSQSGHNTVSWYQQALGQGPQFIFQYYREEENGRGNFPPRFSGLQFPNYSSELNVNALELDDSALYLCASSPYRNTEAFFGQGTRLTVV.

The rearrangement links TRBV2 to TRBJ2-5; possibly TRBD1 for D (7 bases). Trimming took 4 bases from V and 4 from J, leaving 10 bases between them. Germline V lookup: CDR1 SNHLY, CDR2 FYNNEI. CDR3 length: 13 amino acids. CDR3 residues: CASSGQGGETQYF. The CDR3, as DNA: TGTGCCAGCAGTGGACAGGGAGGAGAGACCCAGTACTTC.

This chain's CDR3 is CSADTGETQYF. The DNA of the CDR3 is TGCAGTGCCGATACGGGAGAGACCCAGTACTTC. V is TRBV20-1 and J is TRBJ2-5; D is undetermined. The germline gives CDR1 DFQATT, CDR2 SNEGSKA (reference sequence). V lost 6 bases and J 4 bases, leaving 9 bases between the germline ends. The CDR3 has 11 residues.

This sequence joins TRBV2 and TRBJ1-5; TRBD1 might be the D (5 bases). V lost 4 bases and J lost 3, with 7 bases in between. The CDR3 is 13 amino acids. Germline CDR1 SNHLY, CDR2 FYNNEI. CDR3 DNA: TGTGCCAGCAGTGGCGGACACAATCAGCCCCAGCATTTT. The encoded protein is CASSGGHNQPQHF.

The J gene is TRBJ2-7, the V gene TRBV9; tentative D call: TRBD2 (7 bases). Germline V gives CDR1 SGDLS, CDR2 YYNGEE. V was shortened by 0 bases and J by 3 bases, with 19 bases between the two germline ends. CDR3 length: 17 amino acids. The CDR3: CASSVEDVRGGSYEQYF. The CDR3 DNA follows: TGTGCCAGCAGCGTAGAAGACGTAAGGGGGGGTAGCTACGAGCAGTACTTC.

This clone occurred a few times. The J gene is TRBJ1-1, the V gene TRBV11-3, with 8 bases lining up with TRBD1. The ends lost 5 bases at V and 8 bases at J; junction bases unmatched: 7. The V gene's germline CDR1 is SGHNT and CDR2 YENEEA. The CDR3 is made up of 13 amino acids. The CDR3 coding sequence is TGTGCCAGCAGCGAACAGGGGGGGCGAGAAGCTTTCTTT. It specifies CASSEQGGREAFF.

This chain joins TRBV19 and TRBJ1-2; D not resolved. In germline, CDR1 is LNHDA, CDR2 SQIVND (reference sequence). CDR3 size: 12 residues. The V and J ends lost 3 bases and 1 base respectively, with 3 bases between them. The CDR3 coding sequence is TGTGCCAGTAGTATCAATAACTATGGCTACACCTTC. Protein: CASSINNYGYTF. Looking up the rest from reference TRBV19 and TRBJ1-2 gives the full variable domain: DGGITQSPKYLFRKEGQNVTLSCEQNLNHDAMYWYRQDPGQGLRLIYYSQIVNDFQKGDIAEGYSVSREKKESFPLTVTSAQKNPTAFYLCASSINNYGYTFGSGTRLTVV.

The chain couples TRBV7-9 to TRBJ1-1; TRBD1 aligns across 7 bases. This CDR3 is 14 amino acids long. Per the germline V gene, CDR1 is SEHNR and CDR2 is FQNEAQ (reference sequence). V lost 5 bases, J lost 3 bases, and 6 bases stayed unmatched. The CDR3 loop reads CASSLPTGDTEAFF. For the CDR3, the DNA is TGTGCCAGCAGCCTCCCCACAGGGGACACTGAAGCTTTCTTT.

For the CDR3, the DNA is TGTGCCAGCAGCTTAGATCAGAGGGCTGAAGCTTTCTTT. This translates into CASSLDQRAEAFF. The chain combines TRBV11-2 with TRBJ1-1; D is unclear. Trimming took 0 bases from V and 6 from J, leaving 8 bases between them. CDR3 length: 13 amino acids. The germline gives CDR1 SGHAT, CDR2 FQNNGV.

The chain carries TRBV6-5 and TRBJ1-1; 8 bases agree with TRBD1. The CDR3 loop spans 14 amino acids. The ends lost 7 bases at V and 7 bases at J; junction bases unmatched: 11. CDR1 and CDR2 (germline): MNHEY, SVGAGI. The CDR3 here is CASTRGQGFSEAFF. The DNA for the CDR3 is TGTGCCAGCACTCGAGGACAGGGTTTTAGTGAAGCTTTCTTT.

A note on this clone: Mismatch with germline at one junction end may stem from a read error. The chain has TRBV7-9 and TRBJ1-5; 7 bases fit TRBD1. The CDR3 sequence is 16 residues long. Germline loops: CDR1 SEHNR, CDR2 FQNEAQ (reference sequence). This CDR3 reads CSSSPGQPYSNQPQHF. CDR3 coding DNA: TGTTCCAGCAGCCCGGGACAGCCCTATAGCAATCAGCCCCAGCATTTT.